Here is one T cell receptor (beta chain) with its context. Its cognate antigen is unknown. It was by 5'RACE template switching with UMIs that TCR beta cDNA was made. TCRdb re-called the 5' RACE reads; one entry per CDR3 protein, DNA not given. The sample table includes some 300,000 distinct CDR3 sequences. The data were obtained in a study of T cells expressing NK-cell markers. Overall study findings and caveats: In over 5 donors, dominant CD3+CD56+NKG2C+ clonotypes ranked among the top 10 CD8+ clonotypes. Dominance of the CD3+CD56-NKG2C+ fraction by these clonotypes also held in four donors.

This CDR3 is 16 amino acids long. Germline V gives CDR1 ENHRY, CDR2 SYGVKD. The specimen was blood T cells: a sorted CD56 or NKG2C T cell subset, CD4+ or CD8+ T cells, or bulk PBMC T cells (not recorded which). V usage is TRBV10-3 and J usage is TRBJ2-1; TCRdb designates TRBD2, a call that cannot be tested without DNA. This receptor was identified in a man younger than 30 in good health. The CDR3: CAISESSGWSGDEQFF.